This T cell receptor beta chain was profiled in a study of T cell repertoires in cytomegalovirus infection. Study overall: Both CMV infection and a matching HLA type were indicated by public TCR beta signatures. Study-level results: Cumulative frequency (of public TCR beta family members) identified carriers of CMV plus the relevant HLA. The ex vivo response showed dominance by HLA-C-restricted CMV-specific TCR beta clonotypes.

The CDR3 loop spans 14 amino acids. V lost 4 bases, J lost 4 bases, and 7 bases stayed unmatched. Germline V gene lookup returns CDR1 DFQATT and CDR2 SNEGSKA (reference sequence). This clonotype was seen a few times. Its antigen is unidentified. TCRdb redid the calling of the reads with MiXCR, one entry per CDR3 protein. This sample has fewer than 200,000 distinct CDR3 sequences, with 7.5% to 10% found just once. What was sequenced was PBMCs. V and J are TRBV20-1 and TRBJ1-2; 9 positions agree with TRBD1. This clonotype was sampled from a human donor in good health (CMV status not recorded). Some clones in this sample may be carry-over from other donors' samples. This chain's CDR3 is CSATQGATGYGYTF. CDR3 DNA sequence: TGCAGTGCTACACAGGGGGCGACTGGCTATGGCTACACCTTC.